This T cell receptor beta chain was obtained from a study of T-cell reconstitution after alpha-beta-depleted transplantation in children. V was pared by 4 bases and J by 4 bases, with 24 bases of the junction left unmatched. Germline CDR1 reads SGHRS; CDR2 reads YFSETQ. The CDR3 runs 21 residues. Using unique molecular identifiers, the investigators prepared the TCRbeta library. TCRdb used MiXCR to reprocess the PCR reads, holding one entry per CDR3 protein. The repertoire holds 450,000 to 550,000 distinct CDR3 sequences, with approximately 10% as singletons. The receptor comes from a female patient aged 2 to 10 who had a stem cell transplant for aplastic anemia, so the T cells may come from the graft donor. The rearrangement uses TRBV5-1 and TRBJ2-1; 9 bases are a match to TRBD2. The sequences come from PBMCs, mostly from graft donor cells, collected 180 days after TCRalphabeta/CD19-depleted stem cell transplant. Written as DNA, the CDR3 is TGCGCCAGCAGCATCTCCAAGAGCGGGAGGACCACGTTCTTAACTTACAATGAGCAGTTCTTC. This encodes CASSISKSGRTTFLTYNEQFF.